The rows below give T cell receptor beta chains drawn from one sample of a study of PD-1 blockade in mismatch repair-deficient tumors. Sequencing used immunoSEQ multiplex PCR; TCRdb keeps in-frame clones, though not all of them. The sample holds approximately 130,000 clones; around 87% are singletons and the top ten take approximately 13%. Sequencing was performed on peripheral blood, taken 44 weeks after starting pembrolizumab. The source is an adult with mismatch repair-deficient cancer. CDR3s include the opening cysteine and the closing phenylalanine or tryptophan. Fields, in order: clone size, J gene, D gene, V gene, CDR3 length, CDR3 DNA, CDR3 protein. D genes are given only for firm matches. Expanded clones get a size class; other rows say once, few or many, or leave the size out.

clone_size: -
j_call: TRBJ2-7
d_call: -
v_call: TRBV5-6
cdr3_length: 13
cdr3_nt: TGTGCCAGCAGCTTGAGGGACTGGTACGAGCAGTACTTC
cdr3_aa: CASSLRDWYEQYF

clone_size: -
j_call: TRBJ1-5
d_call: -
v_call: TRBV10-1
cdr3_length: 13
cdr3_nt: TGCGCCAGCAGTGAGGCCGTGGGTCAGCCCCAGCATTTT
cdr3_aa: CASSEAVGQPQHF

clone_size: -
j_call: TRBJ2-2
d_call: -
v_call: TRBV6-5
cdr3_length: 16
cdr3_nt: TGTGCCAGCAGTTACTCTAGGGGTGGGAGCACCGGGGAGCTGTTTTTT
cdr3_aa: CASSYSRGGSTGELFF

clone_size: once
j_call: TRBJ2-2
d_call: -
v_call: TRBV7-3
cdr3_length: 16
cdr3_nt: TGTGCCAGCAGCTTAACCGGGGCGGGGTTCGGCGGGGAGCTGTTTTTT
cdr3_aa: CASSLTGAGFGGELFF

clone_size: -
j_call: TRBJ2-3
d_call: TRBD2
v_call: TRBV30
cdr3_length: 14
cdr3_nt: TGTGCCTGGAGTAGGCTAGCGGGAACAGATACGCAGTATTTT
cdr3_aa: CAWSRLAGTDTQYF

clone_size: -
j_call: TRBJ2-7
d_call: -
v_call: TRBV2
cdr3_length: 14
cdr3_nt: TGTGCCAGCAGTGAAGGGGGCTACTCCTACGAGCAGTACTTC
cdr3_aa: CASSEGGYSYEQYF

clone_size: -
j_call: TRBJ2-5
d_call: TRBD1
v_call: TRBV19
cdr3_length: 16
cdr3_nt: TGTGCCAGTAGTATACGGACAGGGCTCTTGGTGGAGACCCAGTACTTC
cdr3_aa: CASSIRTGLLVETQYF

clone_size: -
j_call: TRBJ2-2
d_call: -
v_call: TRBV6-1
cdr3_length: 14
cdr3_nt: TGTGCCAGCAGTGAATTGACTACCACCGGGGAGCTGTTTTTT
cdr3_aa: CASSELTTTGELFF

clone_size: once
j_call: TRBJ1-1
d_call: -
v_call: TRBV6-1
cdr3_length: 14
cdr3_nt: TGTGCCAGCACCCAATTAGGGGGGGGGACTGAAGCTTTCTTT
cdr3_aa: CASTQLGGGTEAFF

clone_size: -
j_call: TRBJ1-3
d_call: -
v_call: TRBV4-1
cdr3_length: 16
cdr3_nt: TGCGCCAGCAGCCGTGAAACAGGGCCTTATGGAAACACCATATATTTT
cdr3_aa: CASSRETGPYGNTIYF

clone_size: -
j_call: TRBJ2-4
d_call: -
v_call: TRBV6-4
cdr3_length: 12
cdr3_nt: TGTGCCAGCAGTGACTCTGGAGGGCCTCAGTACTTC
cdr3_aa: CASSDSGGPQYF

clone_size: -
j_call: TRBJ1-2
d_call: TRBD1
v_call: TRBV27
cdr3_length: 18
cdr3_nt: TGTGCCAGCAGTTTGATCCGGACAGGGGGCCCCCTCTTCTATGGCTACACCTTC
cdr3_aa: CASSLIRTGGPLFYGYTF

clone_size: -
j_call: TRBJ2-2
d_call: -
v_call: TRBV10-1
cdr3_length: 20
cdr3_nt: TGCGCCAGCAGTGAGTACCTATTAGAAGGAAGGGGCGCGAACACCGGGGAGCTGTTTTTT
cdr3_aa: CASSEYLLEGRGANTGELFF

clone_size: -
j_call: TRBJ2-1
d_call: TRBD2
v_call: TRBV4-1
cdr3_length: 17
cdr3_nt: TGCGCCAGCAGCCAAGACGCCGGGACTAGCTCCTACAATGAGCAGTTCTTC
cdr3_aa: CASSQDAGTSSYNEQFF

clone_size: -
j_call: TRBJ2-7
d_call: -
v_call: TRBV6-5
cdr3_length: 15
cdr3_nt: TGTGCCAGCAGTTATAAGTATTTCAACTCCTACGAGCAGTACTTC
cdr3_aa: CASSYKYFNSYEQYF

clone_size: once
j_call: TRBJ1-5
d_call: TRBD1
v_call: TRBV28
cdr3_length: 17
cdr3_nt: TGTGCCAGCTCCCGGGACAGGGGCCGGGCTAGCAATCAGCCCCAGCATTTT
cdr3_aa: CASSRDRGRASNQPQHF

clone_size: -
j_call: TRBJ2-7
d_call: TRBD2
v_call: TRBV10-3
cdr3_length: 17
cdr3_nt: TGTGCCACGGGTGGGGCTAGCGGGATTAGTTTGCAGTACGAGCAGTACTTC
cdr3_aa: CATGGASGISLQYEQYF

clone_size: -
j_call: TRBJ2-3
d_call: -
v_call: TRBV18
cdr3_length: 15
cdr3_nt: TGTGCCAGCTCACCAGCGACAGCGAGCACAGATACGCAGTATTTT
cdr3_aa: CASSPATASTDTQYF

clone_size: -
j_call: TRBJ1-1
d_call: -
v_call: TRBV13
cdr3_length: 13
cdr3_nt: TGTGCCAGCAGGACACAGGGAGGTTTGGAAGCTTTCTTT
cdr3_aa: CASRTQGGLEAFF

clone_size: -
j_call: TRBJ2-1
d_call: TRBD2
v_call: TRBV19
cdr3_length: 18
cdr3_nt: TGTGCCAGTACCCCCGGGCTAGCGGGACCCTGGCCCCACAATGAGCAGTTCTTC
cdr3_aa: CASTPGLAGPWPHNEQFF

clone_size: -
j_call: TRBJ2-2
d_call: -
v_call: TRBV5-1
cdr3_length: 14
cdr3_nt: TGCGCCAGCAGCATGTGGGGGAACACCGGGGAGCTGTTTTTT
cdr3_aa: CASSMWGNTGELFF

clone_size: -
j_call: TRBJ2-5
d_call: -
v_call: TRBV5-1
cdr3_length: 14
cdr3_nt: TGCGCCAGCAGCTTGGCGTCAGAAGAAGAGACCCAGTACTTC
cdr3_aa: CASSLASEEETQYF

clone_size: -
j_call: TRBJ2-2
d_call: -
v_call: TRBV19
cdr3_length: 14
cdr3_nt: TGTGCCAGTAGTACTAGGATATTTACCGGGGAGCTGTTTTTT
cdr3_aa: CASSTRIFTGELFF

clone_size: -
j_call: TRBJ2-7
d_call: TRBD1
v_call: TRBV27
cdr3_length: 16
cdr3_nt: TGTGCCAGCAGTTTATCGACGGGGACAGTTTCCTACGAGCAGTACTTC
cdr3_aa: CASSLSTGTVSYEQYF

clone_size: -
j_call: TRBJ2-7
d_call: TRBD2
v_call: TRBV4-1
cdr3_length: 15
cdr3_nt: TGCGCCAGCAGCCAAGAGAGCGGGAGGGCCTACGAGCAGTACTTC
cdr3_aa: CASSQESGRAYEQYF

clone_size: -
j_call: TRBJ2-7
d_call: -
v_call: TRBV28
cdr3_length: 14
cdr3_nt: TGTGCCAGCAGTTTAGGCGGACGATCCTACGAGCAGTACTTC
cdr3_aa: CASSLGGRSYEQYF

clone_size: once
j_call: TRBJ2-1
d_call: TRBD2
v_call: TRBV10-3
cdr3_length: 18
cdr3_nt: TGTGCCATCAGTGATACTAGCGGGGGAAGCTACACCTACAATGAGCAGTTCTTC
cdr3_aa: CAISDTSGGSYTYNEQFF

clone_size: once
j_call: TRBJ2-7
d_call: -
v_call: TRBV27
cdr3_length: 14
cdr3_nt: TGTGCCAGCAGTTTTACCCGCAGTGGGAACGAGCAGTACTTC
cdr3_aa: CASSFTRSGNEQYF

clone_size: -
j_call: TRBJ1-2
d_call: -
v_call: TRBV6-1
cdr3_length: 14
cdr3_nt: TGTGCCAGCAGTGAAGCGGGGCCCAGCTATGGCTACACCTTC
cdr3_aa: CASSEAGPSYGYTF

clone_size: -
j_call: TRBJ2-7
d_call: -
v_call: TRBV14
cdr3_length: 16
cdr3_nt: TGTGCCAGCAGCCAAAGGTCTCAGGGTCGTCTCTACGAGCAGTACTTC
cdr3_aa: CASSQRSQGRLYEQYF

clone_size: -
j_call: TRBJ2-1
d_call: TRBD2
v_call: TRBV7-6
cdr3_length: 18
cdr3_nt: TGTGCCAGCAGCTTAGCTGGTGTCGGGCTAGCGGTCTACAATGAGCAGTTCTTC
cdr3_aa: CASSLAGVGLAVYNEQFF

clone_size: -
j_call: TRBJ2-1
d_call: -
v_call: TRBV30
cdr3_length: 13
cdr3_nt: TGTGCCTGGAGTGGACAGGCTTTCGATGAGCAGTTCTTC
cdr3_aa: CAWSGQAFDEQFF

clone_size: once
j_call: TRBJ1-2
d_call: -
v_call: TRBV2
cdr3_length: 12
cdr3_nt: TGTGCCAGCAGTGACAGATCCTATGGCTACACCTTC
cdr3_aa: CASSDRSYGYTF

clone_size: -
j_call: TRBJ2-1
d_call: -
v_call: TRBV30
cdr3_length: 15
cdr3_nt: TGTGCCTGGAGTTCCGAGGGGCCATTATACAATGAGCAGTTCTTC
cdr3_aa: CAWSSEGPLYNEQFF

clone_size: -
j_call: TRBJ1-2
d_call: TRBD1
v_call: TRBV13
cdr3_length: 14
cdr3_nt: TGTGCCAGCAGCTCCCGGGACAGGGGGTATGGCTACACCTTC
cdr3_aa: CASSSRDRGYGYTF

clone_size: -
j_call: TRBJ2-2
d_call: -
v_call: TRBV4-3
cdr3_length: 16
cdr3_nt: TGCGCCAGCAGCCAAGACCCTAGCCCTAACACCGGGGAGCTGTTTTTT
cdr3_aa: CASSQDPSPNTGELFF

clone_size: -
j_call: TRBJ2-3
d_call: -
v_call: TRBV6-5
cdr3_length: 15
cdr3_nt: TGTGCCAGCAGCCTACAGGGTAGGAGCACAGATACGCAGTATTTT
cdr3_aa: CASSLQGRSTDTQYF